One and the same sample provided the 20 T cell receptor beta chains below, sequenced in a study of T cell responses to AZD1222 COVID-19 vaccine (TCRdb year 2021). The library was made by the immunoSEQ multiplex PCR assay. Imported from immuneACCESS, the table was reduced by TCRdb to in-frame sequences with V and J called. These copies leave out some clones; in studies compared against another copy, an unresolved V gene accounts for under half, and the cause of the remainder is not known. Within this sample are roughly 150,000 clones, with 75% to 90% of them counted one time only. Clones ranked in the top ten supply roughly 9.7% of the sample. The sample's time point, from its label and the paper: about 28 days (+/-7) after the second vaccine dose. The material was peripheral blood, obtained 28 days after the second AZD1222 dose. These TCRs come from an adult who received the AZD1222 COVID-19 vaccine.

The chain joins TRBV10-3 to TRBJ2-5, with a weak D call TRBD1 (6 bases). Trimming removed 0 bases from V and 5 bases from J, with 10 bases in between. This CDR3 has 14 amino acids. Germline V gene sequence: CDR1 ENHRY, CDR2 SYGVKD. The CDR3 sequence: CAISESWGRETQYF. DNA of the CDR3: TGTGCCATCAGTGAGTCGTGGGGGCGGGAGACCCAGTACTTC.

This sequence joins TRBV3-1 (or the pseudogene TRBV3-2) and TRBJ2-5, with 10 positions matching TRBD1. Germline assignment: CDR1 LGHDT and CDR2 YNNKEL (reference sequence). CDR3 length equals 17 residues. Trimming took 1 base from V and 1 from J; bases not matched to a gene: 6. The CDR3 protein is CASSQGNRDRGQETQYF. The CDR3 bases are TGTGCCAGCAGCCAAGGAAACCGGGACAGGGGCCAAGAGACCCAGTACTTC.

V gene TRBV21-1 combines with J gene TRBJ2-7; the D call TRBD1 from the table was never checked on the DNA. TRBV21-1 is flagged as a pseudogene. This CDR3 spans 13 amino acids. CDR3 residues: CASSNRGTYEQYF. In nucleotides, the CDR3 is TGTGCCAGCTCCAACAGGGGGACCTACGAGCAGTACTTC.

The V and J genes are TRBV19 and TRBJ1-1, with D possibly TRBD1 on 5 matching bases. The V end lost 4 bases, the J end lost 0 bases, and 12 bases lay between the germline ends. Germline CDR1 reads LNHDA; CDR2 reads SQIVND (reference sequence). This CDR3 has 15 residues. CDR3 DNA sequence: TGTGCCAGTAGTACGGGGGTTAACATGAACACTGAAGCTTTCTTT. Translating gives CASSTGVNMNTEAFF.

This chain connects TRBV10-3 to TRBJ1-6; D call uncertain. The CDR3 has 13 amino acids. The V end was cut by 5 bases, the J end by 10 bases, with 12 bases between. Per germline, CDR1 ENHRY and CDR2 SYGVKD. CDR3 DNA: TGTGCCATCAGTACCGCACTTAACTCACCCCTCCACTTT. Protein sequence: CAISTALNSPLHF.

This clone has a handful of counts. This chain connects TRBV6-5 to TRBJ1-2, with a weak D call TRBD1 (5 bases). Between the trimmed V and J ends, which lost 6 bases and 3 bases, there was a span of 11 bases. The CDR3 is 13 amino acids. Per the germline V gene, CDR1 is MNHEY and CDR2 is SVGAGI. The CDR3 sequence: CASSQGADYGYTF. In nucleotides, the CDR3 is TGTGCCAGCAGCCAGGGAGCCGACTATGGCTACACCTTC.

V is TRBV5-1 and J is TRBJ1-2; D not certain. Trimming removed 3 bases from V and 4 bases from J, with 16 bases in between. Germline lookup yields CDR1 SGHRS and CDR2 YFSETQ. This CDR3 is built from 15 residues. The CDR3 nucleotides read TGCGCCAGCAGCTCCTCGGGCCAACGGGGCTATGGCTACACCTTC. It encodes CASSSSGQRGYGYTF.

This clone was found a few times. This rearrangement joins TRBV12-3 or TRBV12-4 to TRBJ1-2; a weak D match, TRBD1 (5 bases). The germline V and J ends were trimmed by 6 bases and 7 bases, with 15 bases remaining between them. The length of the CDR3 is 13 residues. The CDR3 region has the DNA TGTGCCAGCAGAATCGGACAAGTAGGTGGCTACACCTTC. Protein: CASRIGQVGGYTF.

Only one count was recorded for this clone. The chain recombines TRBV2 with TRBJ2-1, with unresolved D. Per the germline V gene, CDR1 is SNHLY and CDR2 is FYNNEI. V lost 8 bases and J 11 bases, leaving 13 bases between the germline ends. The CDR3 is 11 amino acids. The CDR3 nucleotides read TGTGCCAGCGCCGCGCCTAACCAGCAGTTCTTC. It codes for CASAAPNQQFF.

This chain uses TRBV28 with TRBJ1-2; D gene uncertain. The CDR3 totals 12 residues. V was cut by 2 bases and J by 4 bases, with 5 bases left in between. Germline CDR1 is MDHEN and CDR2 is SYDVKM. Here the CDR3 reads CASSLQPYGYTF. DNA of the CDR3: TGTGCCAGCAGTTTACAGCCCTATGGCTACACCTTC.

This chain uses TRBV29-1 with TRBJ1-1; 11 positions match TRBD1. Trimming cost V 7 bases and J 14 bases; bases outside gene matches: 9. The germline CDR1 and CDR2 sequences are SQVTM and ANQGSEA. The CDR3 is 11 residues long. The CDR3 loop is CSAGTGGSGFF. CDR3 in DNA: TGCAGCGCTGGGACAGGGGGGAGTGGATTCTTT.

This sequence joins TRBV5-4 and TRBJ2-5; 7 bases agree with TRBD1. The CDR3 is 15 residues long. Trimming cost V 0 bases and J 7 bases; bases outside gene matches: 9. Germline CDR1 SGHNT, CDR2 YYREEE (reference sequence). The CDR3 DNA is TGTGCCAGCAGCTTGGACCGCGGACAGGCCAGGACCCAGTACTTC. Protein: CASSLDRGQARTQYF. Supplemented by reference TRBV5-4 and TRBJ2-5, the full variable domain reads ETGVTQSPTHLIKTRGQQVTLRCSSQSGHNTVSWYQQALGQGPQFIFQYYREEENGRGNFPPRFSGLQFPNYSSELNVNALELDDSALYLCASSLDRGQARTQYFGPGTRLLVL.

The chain links TRBV3-1 (or the pseudogene TRBV3-2) to TRBJ1-3; TRBD1 matches 10 bases. J lost 2 bases, V lost 4 bases, and 5 bases had no gene match. Germline V gene data show CDR1 as LGHDT and CDR2 as YNNKEL (reference sequence). The CDR3 is made up of 16 amino acids. The CDR3: CASSRWDRGTGNTIYF. The DNA for the CDR3 is TGTGCCAGCAGCCGCTGGGACAGGGGCACTGGAAACACCATATATTTT.

V and J are TRBV19 and TRBJ2-7; D remains ambiguous. From germline, CDR1 is LNHDA and CDR2 SQIVND (reference sequence). V was trimmed by 3 bases and J by 7 bases, leaving 10 bases between them. The length of the CDR3 is 12 residues. The CDR3 protein is CASSIFGGEQYF. CDR3 in DNA: TGTGCCAGTAGTATTTTCGGCGGTGAGCAGTACTTC.

V and J are TRBV10-1 and TRBJ2-5; 8 bases agree with TRBD1. J lost 5 bases, V lost 6 bases, and 11 bases had no gene match. The CDR3 extends over 15 amino acids. The germline gives CDR1 WNHNN, CDR2 SYGVQD (reference sequence). CDR3 coding DNA: TGCGCCAGCAGCGAAGGACAGGGCGCGGGTGAGACCCAGTACTTC. This gives the protein CASSEGQGAGETQYF.

This CDR3 reads CASSDEGTEQYF. The CDR3 DNA reads TGTGCCAGCAGTGACGAGGGAACCGAGCAGTACTTC. This chain joins TRBV2 and TRBJ2-7; D is possibly TRBD2 (5 bases). Germline lookup yields CDR1 SNHLY and CDR2 FYNNEI. This CDR3 has 12 residues. V was shortened by 3 bases and J by 6 bases, with 9 bases between the two germline ends.

The genes are TRBV24-1 and TRBJ1-5; a possible D gene is TRBD1 (6 bases). Germline lookup yields CDR1 KGHDR and CDR2 SFDVKD. The V and J ends lost 10 bases and 7 bases respectively, with 31 bases between them. The CDR3 sequence is 18 residues long. The CDR3 DNA follows: TGTGCCACTCGAGGGATCAGGGGTCAGTCAGGCCTTATCCAGCCCCAGCATTTT. Its protein product is CATRGIRGQSGLIQPQHF.

The chain is built from TRBV19 and TRBJ2-7; 8 bases align to TRBD1. The germline V gene has CDR1 LNHDA and CDR2 SQIVND (reference sequence). The CDR3 loop spans 17 amino acids. The J segment lost 1 base and the V segment lost 5 bases, leaving 13 bases of the junction unmatched. CDR3 nucleotide sequence: TGTGCCAGTAGTCCCCGGGCACTCCGGGACAGGTCCTACGAGCAGTACTTC. Protein product: CASSPRALRDRSYEQYF.

As DNA, the CDR3 is TGTGCCAGCAGTTCTCGGAGTGAGCAGTACTTC. Its protein is CASSSRSEQYF. The chain is built from TRBV28 and TRBJ2-7, with D hard to call. The ends were cut back, 4 bases at V and 7 bases at J, with 8 bases in the middle. Looked up from germline, CDR1 is MDHEN and CDR2 is SYDVKM. The CDR3 contains 11 residues. The full variable domain, with the rest looked up from reference TRBV28 and TRBJ2-7, is DVKVTQSSRYLVKRTGEKVFLECVQDMDHENMFWYRQDPGLGLRLIYFSYDVKMKEKGDIPEGYSVSREKKERFSLILESASTNQTSMYLCASSSRSEQYFGPGTRLTVT.

The sample holds one count of this clone. The chain recombines TRBV5-4 with TRBJ2-4; TRBD1 agrees at 12 bases. The CDR3 length is 17 residues. CDR1 and CDR2 (germline): SGHNT, YYREEE (reference sequence). V trimming: 4 bases; J trimming: 2 bases; junction bases outside the gene matches: 7. This chain's CDR3 is CASSPGQGAGTKNIQYF. The CDR3 bases are TGTGCCAGCAGCCCGGGACAGGGGGCCGGTACCAAAAACATTCAGTACTTC.